The clone carrying this TCR beta chain appeared a few times. Its antigen is not known. The sample is drawn from a study of CD8 T cells in ankylosing spondylitis. Quantitative molecular-barcoded 5'-RACE generated the TCR beta libraries. TCRdb independently ran MiXCR on the 5' RACE reads; one entry per CDR3 protein. The sample includes a few hundred thousand distinct CDR3 sequences, 17% seen only once; the top ten take over 1%. Study-level results: A subset of motif variants has previously been described in the synovial fluid and blood of reactive arthritis. As for the disease-linked clones, they showed a CD8+ phenotype and occurred at relatively low frequencies in peripheral blood. Made up of under 10 highly homologous variants, a TCR beta motif appeared characteristic of ankylosing spondylitis blood. The clones that were linked to disease were reported to be significantly enriched in matched synovial fluid samples from ankylosing spondylitis patients.

The CDR3 is 13 residues long. V lost 4 bases, J lost 6 bases, and 10 bases lay in between. Germline CDR1 SGHRS, CDR2 YFSETQ. The chain combines TRBV5-1 with TRBJ1-4; D unresolved. The sequence was obtained from a male donor with ankylosing spondylitis. Material for sequencing was blood, either unsorted or a sorted T cell fraction (not recorded which). As DNA, the CDR3 is TGCGCCAGCAGCCACTCTGGGGATGAAAAACTGTTTTTT. Its protein product is CASSHSGDEKLFF.